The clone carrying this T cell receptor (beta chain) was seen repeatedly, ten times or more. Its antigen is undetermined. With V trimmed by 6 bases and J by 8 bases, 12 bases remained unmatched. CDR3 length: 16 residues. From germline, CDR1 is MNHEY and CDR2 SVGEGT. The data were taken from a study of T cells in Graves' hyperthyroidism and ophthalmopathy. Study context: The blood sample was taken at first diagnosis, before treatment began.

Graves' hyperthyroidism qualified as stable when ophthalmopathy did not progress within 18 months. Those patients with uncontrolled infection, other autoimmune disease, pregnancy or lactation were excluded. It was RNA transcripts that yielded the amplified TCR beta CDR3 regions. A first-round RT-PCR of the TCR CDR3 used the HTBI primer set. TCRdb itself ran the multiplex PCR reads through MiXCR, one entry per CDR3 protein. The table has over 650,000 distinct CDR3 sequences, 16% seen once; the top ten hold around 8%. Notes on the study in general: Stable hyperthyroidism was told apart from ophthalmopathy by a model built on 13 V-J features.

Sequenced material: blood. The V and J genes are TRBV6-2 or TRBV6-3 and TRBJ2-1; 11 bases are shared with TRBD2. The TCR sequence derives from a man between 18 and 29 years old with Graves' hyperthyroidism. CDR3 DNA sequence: TGTGCCAGCAGCTTGACTAGCGGGGACCCGGGCGATGAGCAGTTCTTC. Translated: CASSLTSGDPGDEQFF.